This T cell receptor beta chain was recovered during a study of blood T cell dynamics during melanoma immunotherapy (dated by TCRdb to 2019 to 2021). General notes on the study: Patients with metastatic melanoma were treated with first-line pembrolizumab or nivolumab plus ipilimumab as standard of care in the United Kingdom. Consecutive patients formed a training cohort, and a further independent group of patients from the same centre was pooled into an external validation set. Peripheral T cell receptor repertoires of metastatic melanoma patients were profiled before and after one cycle of checkpoint inhibitor therapy to find early correlates of response. Findings and caveats that apply to the study as a whole: The relatively small sample size was recognized as a factor that could limit how well the results generalize. A bifurcated reorganization of the PBMC repertoire at W3, with increased clonality or increased diversity, was observed in patients who later achieved disease control, unlike in progressors. The study was unable to establish whether the T cell clones driving the repertoire changes were melanoma-specific or instead reflected general immune activation.

Remarks on this clone: What antigen it recognizes has not been identified. Base qualities are not recorded, but no much larger clone differs from it by a single base.

For every bulk PBMC sample, a fixed 350 ng of DNA was loaded. TCR beta CDR3 sequences were amplified from genomic DNA using the immunoSEQ TCRb Assay kit according to manufacturer instructions. The KAPA Library Quantification Kit for Illumina platforms was used to quantify the pooled libraries by qPCR. Pooled libraries were clustered at roughly 0.55-1.1 pM and sequenced on an Illumina NextSeq 500. Processing in the source paper ran as follows. TCR data were analyzed using immunoSEQ ANALYZER and the R LymphoSeq package. A rearrangement efficiency score was calculated as productive divided by the sum of productive and non-productive CDR3 sequences. Clonality was assessed using the Gini coefficient and diversity using the Renyi index at alpha=1, with pairwise comparisons between timepoints within each patient. Clonal relatedness used an edit distance of 3, and repertoire similarity used the Bhattacharyya coefficient, both computed in LymphoSeq. To classify response, a linear discriminant analysis based on week-3 changes in clonality and diversity was built using the R MASS and caret packages. The table comes from immuneACCESS by way of TCRdb, which keeps in-frame sequences with V and J called. Part of the clones is missing from these tables; in studies checked, under half for an unresolved V gene and the rest for unknown reasons. The DNA was the basis for D and trimming; V, J and clone size are from that table. Recorded for this sample are 7,000 or so clones; 80% of them occurred a single time. The top ten clonotypes cover 25% to 35% of the sample.

According to the study, the label for this sample's time point signals: pre-treatment baseline. Blood samples were taken before treatment (T0) and at week 3 (W3), following the first cycle of checkpoint blockade. Except for two patients with rapid clinical progression, response was assessed 12 weeks after the first infusion by RECIST 1.1; disease control meant complete response, partial response or stable disease. Patients were excluded for prior systemic cancer treatment, concomitant immunosuppressant therapy or synchronous other active malignancies. Bulk PBMC and plasma cell-free DNA were both sequenced for TCR beta so that circulating cells and T cell turnover could be tracked. PBMC were isolated from blood with Lymphoprep and SepMate tubes, followed by red cell lysis. DNA from PBMC and sorted T cell subsets was extracted with QIAamp DNA Blood Mini kits. V loses 1 base of germline sequence and J loses 7 bases, and the interval between the two ends is 20 bases. CDR1 and CDR2 are read off the germline V gene (reference sequence) as SEHNR and FQNEAQ. The CDR3, from cysteine to phenylalanine, totals 17 residues. Only the CDR3 DNA stays, 51 bases, in frame from base 1.

Sequenced here: blood, sampled from a patient treated with checkpoint blockade. The TCR sequence derives from a human donor with melanoma. The chain was built from TRBV7-9 and TRBJ2-1; the D call could be TRBD1 or TRBD2, with each sharing 6 bases. The CDR3 corresponds to CASSLGVRGGLGNEQFF. The nucleotides are TGTGCCAGCAGCTTAGGTGTTCGAGGGGGGCTTGGGAATGAGCAGTTCTTC.